The 27 T cell receptor beta chains below all came from one sample that was sequenced in a study of blood T cell repertoires in COVID-19. The assay was immunoSEQ multiplex PCR, and TCRdb's table has in-frame clones only and misses some. The repertoire consists of over 350,000 clones, with about 85% occurring once and the leading ten covering under 2%. The sample was PBMCs or T cells enriched from blood (not recorded which). The receptors were gathered from a woman aged 18-35 years with acute COVID-19.

J is TRBJ1-1 and V is TRBV5-5; 9 bases are a match to TRBD1. In germline, CDR1 is SGHKS, CDR2 YYEKEE (reference sequence). This CDR3 has 14 residues. Trimming removed 5 bases from V and 1 base from J; junction bases left unmatched: 3. The CDR3 loop is CASRETGGNTEAFF. The CDR3 DNA sequence: TGTGCCAGCAGAGAGACAGGGGGGAACACTGAAGCTTTCTTT.

This clone has a handful of counts. The rearrangement links TRBV6-5 to TRBJ1-6, with 8 nucleotides matching TRBD1. V lost 7 bases to trimming and J lost 11 bases; unmatched junction nucleotides: 10. The CDR3 runs to 14 residues. CDR1 and CDR2 from the germline V gene are MNHEY and SVGAGI. In DNA form, the CDR3 reads TGTGCCAGCACCAAGGACAGGGCCAAAGCACCCCTCCACTTT. Translation gives CASTKDRAKAPLHF.

This sequence joins TRBV27 and TRBJ2-3, with TRBD2 matching 10 bases. CDR1 MNHEY and CDR2 SMNVEV come from the germline V gene (reference sequence). V shed 0 bases, J shed 1 base, and the junction held 1 base outside the gene matches. The CDR3 covers 16 residues. In DNA form, the CDR3 reads TGTGCCAGCAGTTTATCGCTAGCGGGGGGCACAGATACGCAGTATTTT. Its translation is CASSLSLAGGTDTQYF.

V usage is TRBV4-2 and J usage is TRBJ1-4, with D tentatively TRBD1 (5 bases). The V gene lost 4 bases and the J gene lost 0 bases, with 12 bases spanning the gap. In germline, CDR1 is LGHNA, CDR2 YNFKEQ. This CDR3 comprises 16 residues. CDR3 residues: CASSPEEQATNEKLFF. The CDR3, as DNA: TGTGCCAGCAGCCCAGAAGAACAGGCAACTAATGAAAAACTGTTTTTT.

The chain recombines TRBV28 with TRBJ1-1; D is unclear. CDR3 length: 12 residues. V was clipped by 4 bases and J by 1 base, with 4 bases between them. Per the germline V gene, CDR1 is MDHEN and CDR2 is SYDVKM. Here the CDR3 reads CASSSPNTEAFF. Written as DNA, the CDR3 is TGTGCCAGCAGTTCTCCGAACACTGAAGCTTTCTTT.

The gene calls are TRBV30 and TRBJ2-1; perhaps TRBD2 as D (7 bases). This CDR3 region has 13 residues. Deletions cut 3 bases from V and 9 bases from J, with 15 bases between. The V gene's germline CDR1 is GTSNPN and CDR2 SVGIG (reference sequence). CDR3 DNA: TGTGCCTGGAGGAGGGGGGGGAGGGGTGAGCAGTTCTTC. Translating it yields CAWRRGGRGEQFF.

V is TRBV9 and J is TRBJ1-1; TRBD1 might be the D (5 bases). Germline values: CDR1 SGDLS, CDR2 YYNGEE. Trimming took off 7 bases at V and 8 bases at J, with 15 bases between the two ends. This CDR3 is 12 amino acids long. CDR3 bases: TGTGCCAGCGCCGGACAACAACAAGAAGCTTTCTTT. It translates to CASAGQQQEAFF.

This chain links TRBV28 with TRBJ2-7; D is perhaps TRBD1 (6 bases). Deletions cut 3 bases from V and 12 bases from J, with 12 bases between. Germline assignment: CDR1 MDHEN and CDR2 SYDVKM. The CDR3 length is 11 residues. The CDR3 spells CASSFAGALYF. The CDR3 nucleotides are TGTGCCAGCAGTTTCGCAGGGGCTCTGTACTTC. The complete variable domain, with remaining parts taken from reference TRBV28 and TRBJ2-7, reads DVKVTQSSRYLVKRTGEKVFLECVQDMDHENMFWYRQDPGLGLRLIYFSYDVKMKEKGDIPEGYSVSREKKERFSLILESASTNQTSMYLCASSFAGALYFGPGTRLTVT.

The rearrangement uses TRBV11-3 and TRBJ2-3, with 8 nucleotides matching TRBD2. Germline V gene sequence: CDR1 SGHNT, CDR2 YENEEA. CDR3 length: 15 residues. With 0 bases clipped from V and 4 bases from J, the junction kept 3 bases outside the gene matches. Here the CDR3 reads CASSLDGRAADTQYF. The DNA for the CDR3 is TGTGCCAGCAGCTTAGACGGGAGGGCCGCAGATACGCAGTATTTT.

V gene TRBV12-3 or TRBV12-4 combines with J gene TRBJ1-6; no clear D gene. This CDR3 is built from 13 residues. V was clipped by 2 bases and J by 10 bases, with 9 bases between them. In nucleotides, the CDR3 is TGTGCCAGCAGTTTACCGGGAAGGTCACCCCTCCACTTT. Translated, it gives CASSLPGRSPLHF.

The CDR3: CASSLGGINTGELFF. In nucleotides, the CDR3 is TGTGCCAGCAGCTTGGGAGGGATTAACACCGGGGAGCTGTTTTTT. V and J are TRBV5-5 and TRBJ2-2, with D perhaps TRBD2 (5 bases). With 0 bases removed from V and 2 bases from J, the gap between germline ends came to 8 bases. This CDR3 is built from 15 residues. Germline-derived CDR1 and CDR2 are SGHKS and YYEKEE (reference sequence).

The chain uses TRBV7-8 and TRBJ2-1; TRBD1 is a possible D gene (6 bases). CDR3 length: 17 amino acids. Trimming pared 3 bases from V and 6 bases from J, leaving 21 bases between. Germline V gene lookup returns CDR1 SGHVS and CDR2 FQNEAQ. CDR3 amino acids: CASSLIRAVLRGNEQFF. DNA for the CDR3: TGTGCCAGCAGCTTGATCCGAGCGGTCCTCAGGGGCAATGAGCAGTTCTTC.

V usage is TRBV5-5 and J usage is TRBJ1-3; D call uncertain. The CDR3 runs to 12 residues. V dropped 0 bases and J dropped 9 bases, with 7 bases sitting between them. CDR1 SGHKS and CDR2 YYEKEE come from the germline V gene (reference sequence). For the CDR3, the DNA is TGTGCCAGCAGCTTGGGTCGGTCCACCATATATTTT. Its translation is CASSLGRSTIYF.

V gene TRBV28 combines with J gene TRBJ2-7, with 7 bases identical to TRBD1. Germline V CDR1 and CDR2: MDHEN, SYDVKM. J was trimmed by 4 bases and V by 4 bases; bases with no gene match: 7. The CDR3 covers 14 residues. This CDR3 reads CASSYPGQKYEQYF. CDR3 bases: TGTGCCAGCAGTTACCCGGGACAGAAATACGAGCAGTACTTC.

V usage is TRBV10-1 and J usage is TRBJ1-1; D gene uncertain. Germline CDR1 is WNHNN and CDR2 is SYGVQD (reference sequence). V shed 2 bases and J shed 7 bases, with 8 bases lying between them. CDR3 size: 12 residues. The CDR3 DNA is TGCGCCAGCAGTGAGATAGGAGGTGAAGCTTTCTTT. Protein: CASSEIGGEAFF.

This chain connects TRBV5-1 to TRBJ2-3; D may be TRBD2 (5 bases). The CDR3 covers 13 residues. The germline V gene encodes CDR1 SGHRS and CDR2 YFSETQ. V was shortened by 4 bases and J by 5 bases, with 11 bases between the two germline ends. The CDR3 DNA sequence: TGCGCCAGCAGCCCCGGAGAGGGAGATACGCAGTATTTT. It codes for CASSPGEGDTQYF.

This clone was seen a single time. The rearrangement joins TRBV10-3 to TRBJ1-2, with D perhaps TRBD1 (6 bases). The CDR3 loop spans 12 amino acids. Trimming removed 3 bases at V and 8 bases at J, with 10 bases between. Looked up from germline, CDR1 is ENHRY and CDR2 is SYGVKD. The CDR3 protein is CAISDLRGGYTF. CDR3 nucleotides: TGTGCCATCAGTGACCTCAGGGGAGGCTACACCTTC.

The chain is built from TRBV30 and TRBJ1-2; 9 nucleotides align to TRBD1. V shed 6 bases, J shed 3 bases, and the junction held 8 bases outside the gene matches. Germline V gene lookup returns CDR1 GTSNPN and CDR2 SVGIG (reference sequence). This CDR3 spans 14 amino acids. DNA for the CDR3: TGTGCCTGCCCACAGGGGGCCGCTGACTATGGCTACACCTTC. Translated, it gives CACPQGAADYGYTF.

The rearrangement joins TRBV2 to TRBJ2-7, with TRBD2 matching 9 bases. V shed 10 bases and J 1 base; nucleotides not matched to a gene: 8. CDR3 length equals 14 residues. Germline CDR1 SNHLY, CDR2 FYNNEI. The CDR3 nucleotides read TGTGCCATCCTAGCGGGACAGTTGTCCTACGAGCAGTACTTC. Translation: CAILAGQLSYEQYF. Variable domain in full (rest from reference TRBV2 and TRBJ2-7): EPEVTQTPSHQVTQMGQEVILRCVPISNHLYFYWYRQILGQKVEFLVSFYNNEISEKSEIFDDQFSVERPDGSNFTLKIRSTKLEDSAMYFCAILAGQLSYEQYFGPGTRLTVT.

The CDR3 is CSGRTEDTEAFF. CDR3 bases: TGCAGCGGGAGGACGGAGGATACTGAAGCTTTCTTT. The V gene is TRBV29-1, the J gene TRBJ1-1; D not certain. Trimming cost V 7 bases and J 5 bases, with 14 bases left between them. Germline assignment: CDR1 SQVTM and CDR2 ANQGSEA. The CDR3 has 12 residues.

J is TRBJ2-1 and V is TRBV5-1; the match to TRBD2 covers 9 bases. This CDR3 has 14 residues. With 5 bases clipped from V and 5 bases from J, the junction kept 5 bases outside the gene matches. Germline CDR1 is SGHRS and CDR2 is YFSETQ. CDR3 nucleotides: TGCGCCAGCAGTCCTAGCGGGGTTAACAATGAGCAGTTCTTC. It encodes CASSPSGVNNEQFF.

This clone has a single count. The rearrangement uses TRBV28 and TRBJ2-1, with TRBD2 matching 10 bases. The CDR3 is 16 residues long. Germline loops: CDR1 MDHEN, CDR2 SYDVKM. With 1 base clipped from V and 8 bases from J, the junction kept 8 bases outside the gene matches. The CDR3 sequence is CASSLSASGSFDEQFF. CDR3 sequence (DNA): TGTGCCAGCAGTTTATCCGCTAGCGGGAGTTTCGATGAGCAGTTCTTC.

V and J are TRBV23-1 and TRBJ2-7; possibly TRBD1 for D (5 bases). TRBV23-1 is assigned to the ORF class and has an uncertain function. The CDR3 consists of 13 residues. With 10 bases removed from V and 3 bases from J, the gap between germline ends came to 16 bases. The CDR3 DNA sequence: TGCGCCATCAGGGAAGGGGCGAACTACGAGCAGTACTTC. Its protein product is CAIREGANYEQYF.

The rearrangement links TRBV29-1 to TRBJ1-1; TRBD1 matches at 9 bases. V lost 4 bases, J lost 2 bases, and 11 bases stayed unmatched. This CDR3 contains 16 residues. Germline V gene sequence: CDR1 SQVTM, CDR2 ANQGSEA. This CDR3 is CSVGGKGQGINTEAFF. The CDR3 nucleotides are TGCAGCGTTGGGGGTAAGGGACAGGGCATTAACACTGAAGCTTTCTTT.

The rearrangement joins TRBV7-8 to TRBJ1-5, with TRBD1 matching 8 bases. Germline trimming cut 5 bases from V and 6 bases from J; bases unmatched to any gene: 3. The CDR3 runs 13 residues. Germline V lookup: CDR1 SGHVS, CDR2 FQNEAQ. The CDR3 spells CASSMDRVQPQHF. The CDR3 nucleotides read TGTGCCAGCAGCATGGACAGGGTTCAGCCCCAGCATTTT.

CDR3 protein: CASSPLDEQYF. CDR3 bases: TGTGCCAGCAGCCCTCTAGACGAGCAGTACTTC. The chain links TRBV2 to TRBJ2-7; unclear D gene. The CDR3 length is 11 residues. Trimming removed 6 bases at V and 5 bases at J, with 8 bases between. CDR1 and CDR2 (germline): SNHLY, FYNNEI.

V gene TRBV7-8 combines with J gene TRBJ2-1; 8 bases align to TRBD1. From germline, CDR1 is SGHVS and CDR2 FQNEAQ. The CDR3 has 15 residues. The junction had 9 bases not matched to a gene; V was cut back by 5 bases and J by 6 bases. This CDR3 reads CASSLMGTGPNEQFF. CDR3 nucleotide sequence: TGTGCCAGCAGCCTCATGGGGACAGGCCCCAATGAGCAGTTCTTC.